The T cell receptor beta chain under discussion was sequenced for a study of long-term antiretroviral therapy in people with HIV. Study-level information: By about a decade, the earliest samples predate the 2015 immediate-ART recommendation. Study results and caveats: It was observed that HIV repertoires exhibited narrower CDR3 length ranges than controls. Increased diversity was seen after ART, yet it remained lower than in transplant donor controls.

With regard to this clone: The antigen remains unidentified.

The CDR3 has 13 amino acids. V was trimmed by 4 bases and J by 11 bases, leaving 18 bases between them. CDR1 SGHRS and CDR2 YFSETQ come from the germline V gene. At survey level, the immunoSEQ assay was run in its v3.0 version. The data were produced by immunoSEQ multiplex PCR, yet TCRdb's version contains in-frame clones alone and is incomplete. The table shows some 15,000 clones, with about 81% occurring only once. Participants with HIV, all of them, were treated in the United States. V is TRBV5-1 and J is TRBJ1-1, with D maybe TRBD1 (5 bases). The starting material was unsorted PBMCs, obtained approximately 3.2 years after starting antiretroviral therapy. The source is a woman between 35 and 50 years old with HIV. The CDR3 is CASSTPAGEVAFF. The CDR3 coding sequence is TGCGCCAGCAGCACGCCCGCGGGGGAAGTTGCTTTCTTT.